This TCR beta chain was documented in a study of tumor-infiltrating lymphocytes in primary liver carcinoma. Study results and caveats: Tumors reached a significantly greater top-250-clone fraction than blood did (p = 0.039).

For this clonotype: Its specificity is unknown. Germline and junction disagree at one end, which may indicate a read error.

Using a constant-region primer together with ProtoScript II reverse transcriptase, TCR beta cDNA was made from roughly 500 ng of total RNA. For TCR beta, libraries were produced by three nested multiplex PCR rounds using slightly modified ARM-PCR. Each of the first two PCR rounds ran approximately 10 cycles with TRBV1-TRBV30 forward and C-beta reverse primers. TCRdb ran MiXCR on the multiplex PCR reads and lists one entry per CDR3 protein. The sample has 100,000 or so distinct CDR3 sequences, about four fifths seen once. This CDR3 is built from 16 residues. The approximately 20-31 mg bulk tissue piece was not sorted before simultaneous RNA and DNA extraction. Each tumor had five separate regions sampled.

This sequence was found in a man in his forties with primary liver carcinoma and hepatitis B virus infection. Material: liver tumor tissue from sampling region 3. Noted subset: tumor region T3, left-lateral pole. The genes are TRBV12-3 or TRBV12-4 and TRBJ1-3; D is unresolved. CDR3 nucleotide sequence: TGTGTCAGCAGTTTCCGACTGATGAGGTCTGGAAACACCATGTATTTT. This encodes CVSSFRLMRSGNTMYF.